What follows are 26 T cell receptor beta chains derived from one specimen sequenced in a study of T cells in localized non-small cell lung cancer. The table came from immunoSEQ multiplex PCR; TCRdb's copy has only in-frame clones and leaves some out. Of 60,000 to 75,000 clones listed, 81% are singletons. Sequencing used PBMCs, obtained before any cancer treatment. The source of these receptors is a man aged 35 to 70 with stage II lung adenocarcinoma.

CDR3 residues: CASSPQAGLTEAFF. Here the CDR3 DNA reads TGTGCCAGCAGCCCCCAGGCAGGGCTCACTGAAGCTTTCTTT. The chain is built from TRBV5-4 and TRBJ1-1, with D perhaps TRBD1 (5 bases). V lost 4 bases, J lost 4 bases, and 14 bases lay in between. CDR1 and CDR2 from the germline V gene are SGHNT and YYREEE (reference sequence). This CDR3 comprises 14 residues.

The CDR3 nucleotides are TGTGCCAGCAGCCGACTCCCAGGGAGGACCACTGAAGCTTTCTTT. Translation gives CASSRLPGRTTEAFF. The rearrangement uses TRBV7-3 and TRBJ1-1; tentatively, D is TRBD1 (5 bases). The CDR3 sequence is 15 residues long. The germline V and J ends were trimmed by 5 bases and 4 bases, with 17 bases remaining between them. The germline V gene encodes CDR1 SGHTA and CDR2 FQGTGA.

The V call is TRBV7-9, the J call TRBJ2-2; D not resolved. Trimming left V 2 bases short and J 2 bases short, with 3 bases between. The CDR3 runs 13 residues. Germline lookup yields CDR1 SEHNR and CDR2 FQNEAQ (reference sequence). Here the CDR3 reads CASSLSNTGELFF. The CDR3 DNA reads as TGTGCCAGCAGCTTAAGCAACACCGGGGAGCTGTTTTTT.

The CDR3 DNA reads TGTGCCAGTAGTATAGGGACAGGGCCCTATGGCTACACCTTC. Translating it yields CASSIGTGPYGYTF. The rearrangement uses TRBV19 and TRBJ1-2; 8 bases line up with TRBD1. CDR3 size: 14 residues. CDR1 is LNHDA, CDR2 SQIVND, per germline (reference sequence). The trim removed 1 base at V and 4 bases at J, leaving 2 bases unmatched.

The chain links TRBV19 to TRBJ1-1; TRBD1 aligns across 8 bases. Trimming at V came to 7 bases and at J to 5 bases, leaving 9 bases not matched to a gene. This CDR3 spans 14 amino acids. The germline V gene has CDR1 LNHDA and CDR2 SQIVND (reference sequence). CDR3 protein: CASMRTGRLTEAFF. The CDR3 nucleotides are TGTGCCAGTATGCGGACAGGGAGGTTGACTGAAGCTTTCTTT.

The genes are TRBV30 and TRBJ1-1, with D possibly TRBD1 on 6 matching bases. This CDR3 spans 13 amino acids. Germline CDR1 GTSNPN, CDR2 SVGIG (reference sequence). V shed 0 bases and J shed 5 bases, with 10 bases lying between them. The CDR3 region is CAWSVGAGTEAFF. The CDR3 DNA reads TGTGCCTGGAGTGTGGGGGCGGGAACTGAAGCTTTCTTT.

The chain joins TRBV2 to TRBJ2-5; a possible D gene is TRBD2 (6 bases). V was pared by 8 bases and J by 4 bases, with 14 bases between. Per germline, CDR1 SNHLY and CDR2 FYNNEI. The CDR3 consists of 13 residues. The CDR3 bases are TGTGCCAGCGGCCGCGGGGCAGGAGAGACCCAGTACTTC. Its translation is CASGRGAGETQYF.

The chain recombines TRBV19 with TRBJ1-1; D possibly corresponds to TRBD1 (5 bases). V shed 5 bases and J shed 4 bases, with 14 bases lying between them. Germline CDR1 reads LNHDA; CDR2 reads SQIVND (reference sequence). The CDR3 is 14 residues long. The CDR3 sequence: CASSASAQGTEAFF. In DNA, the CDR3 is TGTGCCAGTAGTGCGTCCGCCCAGGGCACTGAAGCTTTCTTT. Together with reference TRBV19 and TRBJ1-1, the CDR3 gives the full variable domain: DGGITQSPKYLFRKEGQNVTLSCEQNLNHDAMYWYRQDPGQGLRLIYYSQIVNDFQKGDIAEGYSVSREKKESFPLTVTSAQKNPTAFYLCASSASAQGTEAFFGQGTRLTVV.

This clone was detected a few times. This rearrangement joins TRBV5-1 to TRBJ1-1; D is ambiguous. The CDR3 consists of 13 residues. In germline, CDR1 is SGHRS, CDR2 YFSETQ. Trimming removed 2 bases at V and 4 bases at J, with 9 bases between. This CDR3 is CASSFRGGTEAFF. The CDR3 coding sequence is TGCGCCAGCAGCTTCCGCGGTGGCACTGAAGCTTTCTTT.

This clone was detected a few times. This chain's CDR3 is CASSLSREETQYF. The CDR3 DNA follows: TGTGCCAGCAGTTTATCCAGGGAAGAGACCCAGTACTTC. The rearrangement joins TRBV27 to TRBJ2-5; a possible D gene is TRBD1 (5 bases). The germline CDR1 and CDR2 sequences are MNHEY and SMNVEV (reference sequence). The CDR3 has 13 residues. V gave up 0 bases and J gave up 3 bases, with 5 bases separating them.

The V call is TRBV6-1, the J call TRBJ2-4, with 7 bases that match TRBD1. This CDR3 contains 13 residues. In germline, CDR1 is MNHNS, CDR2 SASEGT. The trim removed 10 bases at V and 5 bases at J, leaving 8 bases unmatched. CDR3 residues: CATRTGTQNIQYF. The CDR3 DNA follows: TGTGCCACCCGGACAGGCACACAAAACATTCAGTACTTC.

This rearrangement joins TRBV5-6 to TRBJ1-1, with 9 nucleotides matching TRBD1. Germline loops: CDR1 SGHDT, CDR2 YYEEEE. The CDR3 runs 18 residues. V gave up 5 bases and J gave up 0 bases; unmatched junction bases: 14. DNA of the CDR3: TGTGCCAGCAGTTCGCCGACACAGGGGGCTGCCATGAACACTGAAGCTTTCTTT. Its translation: CASSSPTQGAAMNTEAFF. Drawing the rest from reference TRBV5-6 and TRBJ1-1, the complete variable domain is DAGVTQSPTHLIKTRGQQVTLRCSPKSGHDTVSWYQQALGQGPQFIFQYYEEEERQRGNFPDRFSGHQFPNYSSELNVNALLLGDSALYLCASSSPTQGAAMNTEAFFGQGTRLTVV.

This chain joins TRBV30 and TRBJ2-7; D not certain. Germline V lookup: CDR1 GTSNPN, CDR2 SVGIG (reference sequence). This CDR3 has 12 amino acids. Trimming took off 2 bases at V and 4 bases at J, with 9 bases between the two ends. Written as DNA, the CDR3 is TGTGCCTGGAGTCCTCCCGGGTACGAGCAGTACTTC. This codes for CAWSPPGYEQYF.

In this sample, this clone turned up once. The CDR3 bases are TGCAGCGTTGGAACGAGTTCTAACTATGGCTACACCTTC. Translated: CSVGTSSNYGYTF. The J gene is TRBJ1-2, the V gene TRBV29-1; no clear D gene. V lost 4 bases to trimming and J lost 0 bases, with 9 bases between them. This CDR3 is 13 amino acids long. Germline lookup yields CDR1 SQVTM and CDR2 ANQGSEA.

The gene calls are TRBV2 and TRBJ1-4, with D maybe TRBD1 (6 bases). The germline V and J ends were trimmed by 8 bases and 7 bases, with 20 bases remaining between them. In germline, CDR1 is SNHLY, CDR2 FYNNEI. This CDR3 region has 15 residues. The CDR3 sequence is CASSDSALRGEKLFF. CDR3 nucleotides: TGTGCCAGCTCGGACAGCGCCTTAAGGGGTGAAAAACTGTTTTTT.

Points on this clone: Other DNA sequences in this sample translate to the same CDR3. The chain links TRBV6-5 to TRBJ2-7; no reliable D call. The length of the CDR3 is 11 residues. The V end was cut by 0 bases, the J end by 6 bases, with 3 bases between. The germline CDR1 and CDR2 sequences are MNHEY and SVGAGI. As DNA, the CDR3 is TGTGCCAGCAGTTACTCTGGCGAGCAGTACTTC. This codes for CASSYSGEQYF.

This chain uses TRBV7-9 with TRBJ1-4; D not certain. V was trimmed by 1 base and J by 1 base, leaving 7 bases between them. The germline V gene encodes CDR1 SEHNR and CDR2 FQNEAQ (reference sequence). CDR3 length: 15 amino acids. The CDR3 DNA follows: TGTGCCAGCAGCTTAGACAGCGGAACTAATGAAAAACTGTTTTTT. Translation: CASSLDSGTNEKLFF.

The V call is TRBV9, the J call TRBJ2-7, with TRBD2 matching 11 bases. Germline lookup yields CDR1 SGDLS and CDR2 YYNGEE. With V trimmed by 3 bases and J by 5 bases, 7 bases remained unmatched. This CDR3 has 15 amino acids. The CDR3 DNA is TGTGCCAGCAGCGCGCGACTAGCGGGATTGGACGAGCAGTACTTC. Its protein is CASSARLAGLDEQYF.

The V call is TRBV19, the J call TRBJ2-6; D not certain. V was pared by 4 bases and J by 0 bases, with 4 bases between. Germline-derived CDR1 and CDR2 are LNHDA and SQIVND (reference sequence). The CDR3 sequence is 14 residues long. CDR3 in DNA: TGTGCCAGTAGTAGGACCTCTGGGGCCAACGTCCTGACTTTC. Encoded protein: CASSRTSGANVLTF.

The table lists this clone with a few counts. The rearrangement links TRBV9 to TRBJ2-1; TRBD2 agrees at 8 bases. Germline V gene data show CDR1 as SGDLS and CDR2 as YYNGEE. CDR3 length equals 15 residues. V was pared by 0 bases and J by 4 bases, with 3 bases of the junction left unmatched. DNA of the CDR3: TGTGCCAGCAGCGTAGCCAGCGGGGGTTACAATGAGCAGTTCTTC. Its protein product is CASSVASGGYNEQFF.

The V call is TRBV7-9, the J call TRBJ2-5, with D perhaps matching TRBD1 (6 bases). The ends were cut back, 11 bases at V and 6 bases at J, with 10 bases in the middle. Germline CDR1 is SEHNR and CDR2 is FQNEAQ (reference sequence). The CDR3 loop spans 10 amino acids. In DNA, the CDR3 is TGTGCCTACAGGGAGAAGACCCAGTACTTC. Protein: CAYREKTQYF.

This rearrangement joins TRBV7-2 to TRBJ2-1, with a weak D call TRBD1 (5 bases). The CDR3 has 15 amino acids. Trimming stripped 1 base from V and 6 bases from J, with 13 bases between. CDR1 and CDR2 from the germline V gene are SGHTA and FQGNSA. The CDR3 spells CASSLGRVGGNEQFF. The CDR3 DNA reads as TGTGCCAGCAGCTTAGGCAGGGTGGGCGGCAATGAGCAGTTCTTC.

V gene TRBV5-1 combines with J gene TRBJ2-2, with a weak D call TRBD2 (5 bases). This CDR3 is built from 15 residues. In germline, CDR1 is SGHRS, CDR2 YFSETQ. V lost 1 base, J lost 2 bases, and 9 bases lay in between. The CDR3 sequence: CASSLNGVNTGELFF. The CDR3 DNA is TGCGCCAGCAGCTTGAACGGGGTAAACACCGGGGAGCTGTTTTTT.

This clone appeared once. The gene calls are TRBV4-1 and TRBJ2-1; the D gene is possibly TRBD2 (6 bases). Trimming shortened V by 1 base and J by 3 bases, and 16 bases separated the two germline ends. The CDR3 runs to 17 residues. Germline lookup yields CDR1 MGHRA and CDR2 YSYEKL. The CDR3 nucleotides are TGCGCCAGCAGCCAAGTTGAAACTAGCAGTTTCTACAATGAGCAGTTCTTC. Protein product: CASSQVETSSFYNEQFF.

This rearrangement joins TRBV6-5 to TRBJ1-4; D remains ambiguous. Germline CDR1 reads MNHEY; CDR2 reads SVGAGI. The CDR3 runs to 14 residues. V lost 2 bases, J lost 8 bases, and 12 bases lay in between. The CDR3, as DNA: TGTGCCAGCAGTTACACCCAACCCGGGGAAAAACTGTTTTTT. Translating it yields CASSYTQPGEKLFF.

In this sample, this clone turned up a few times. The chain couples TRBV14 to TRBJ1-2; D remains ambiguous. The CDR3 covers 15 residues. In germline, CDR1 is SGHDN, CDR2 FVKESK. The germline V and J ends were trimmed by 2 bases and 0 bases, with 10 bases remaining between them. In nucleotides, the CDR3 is TGTGCCAGCAGCCAATACCCCGGCGCTAACTATGGCTACACCTTC. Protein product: CASSQYPGANYGYTF.